This is a list of T cell receptor beta chains from one sample in a study of B cell selection in AIRE deficiency. Sequencing used immunoSEQ multiplex PCR; TCRdb keeps in-frame clones, though not all of them. The profile shows 15,000 to 20,000 clones, 90% to 95% of them singletons. The sequenced material came from CD4+CD25+ Tregs sorted from PBMCs. These receptors came from a human donor in good health. Each CDR3 is given with its conserved first and last residue. The D gene is left open where the match is weak. Some rows mark clone size as missing; the rest say once, few, many or name a class of expanded clone.

D: NA
J: TRBJ1-1
V: TRBV18
size: NA
CDR3: CASSGAPAEAFF
DNA: TGTGCCAGCTCGGGGGCACCCGCTGAAGCTTTCTTT

D: NA
J: TRBJ2-2
V: TRBV10-3
size: once
CDR3: CAISLLPQDTGELFF
DNA: TGTGCCATCAGTCTACTTCCCCAGGACACCGGGGAGCTGTTTTTT

D: TRBD1
J: TRBJ1-5
V: TRBV30
size: NA
CDR3: CAWSVQGNQPQHF
DNA: TGTGCCTGGAGTGTACAGGGGAATCAGCCCCAGCATTTT

D: NA
J: TRBJ2-3
V: TRBV6-4
size: NA
CDR3: CASSPWEASTDTQYF
DNA: TGTGCCAGCAGTCCCTGGGAAGCCTCCACAGATACGCAGTATTTT

D: NA
J: TRBJ2-7
V: TRBV11-1
size: NA
CDR3: CASSRNTGSYEQYF
DNA: TGTGCCAGCAGCCGGAATACAGGGTCCTACGAGCAGTACTTC

D: NA
J: TRBJ2-5
V: TRBV4-2
size: NA
CDR3: CASSQKGPGGETQYF
DNA: TGTGCCAGCAGCCAAAAGGGCCCGGGCGGGGAGACCCAGTACTTC

D: NA
J: TRBJ2-1
V: TRBV19
size: NA
CDR3: CASSNRRGQFF
DNA: TGTGCCAGTAGCAACAGGAGGGGGCAGTTCTTC

D: TRBD2
J: TRBJ2-1
V: TRBV18
size: NA
CDR3: CASSPTGLAGVYNEQFF
DNA: TGTGCCAGCTCACCCACCGGACTAGCGGGAGTCTACAATGAGCAGTTCTTC

D: NA
J: TRBJ2-2
V: TRBV6-5
size: NA
CDR3: CASSARLDTGELFF
DNA: TGTGCCAGCAGTGCAAGGTTAGACACCGGGGAGCTGTTTTTT

D: TRBD1
J: TRBJ1-5
V: TRBV7-8
size: NA
CDR3: CASSNEIGQGGYQPQHF
DNA: TGTGCCAGCAGCAACGAAATTGGACAGGGGGGGTATCAGCCCCAGCATTTT

D: TRBD1
J: TRBJ1-6
V: TRBV18
size: NA
CDR3: CASSPGQGTAPLHF
DNA: TGTGCCAGCTCACCGGGACAGGGCACGGCCCCCCTCCACTTT

D: NA
J: TRBJ1-1
V: TRBV4-2
size: NA
CDR3: CASSQAVSVNTEAFF
DNA: TGTGCCAGCAGCCAAGCGGTGTCAGTGAACACTGAAGCTTTCTTT

D: NA
J: TRBJ1-2
V: TRBV2
size: few
CDR3: CASRGLQGIYGYTF
DNA: TGTGCCAGCAGGGGATTACAGGGTATCTATGGCTACACCTTC

D: NA
J: TRBJ2-7
V: TRBV19
size: NA
CDR3: CASSPPAGRPPTEQYF
DNA: TGTGCCAGTTCACCCCCCGCAGGACGGCCCCCAACCGAGCAGTACTTC

D: TRBD1
J: TRBJ2-5
V: TRBV7-8
size: NA
CDR3: CASSSTRTGGSETQYF
DNA: TGTGCCAGCAGTTCAACTCGGACAGGGGGCTCAGAGACCCAGTACTTC

D: NA
J: TRBJ2-7
V: TRBV7-9
size: NA
CDR3: CASTRLDEQYF
DNA: TGTGCCAGCACCCGGTTGGACGAGCAGTACTTC

D: TRBD2
J: TRBJ2-1
V: TRBV27
size: NA
CDR3: CASIPPRLAGAYNEQFF
DNA: TGTGCCAGCATTCCCCCTCGACTAGCGGGAGCCTACAATGAGCAGTTCTTC

D: TRBD1
J: TRBJ2-7
V: TRBV28
size: NA
CDR3: CASRTGFYEQYF
DNA: TGTGCCAGCAGGACAGGGTTCTACGAGCAGTACTTC

D: NA
J: TRBJ2-7
V: TRBV18
size: NA
CDR3: CASSPSTSTEQYF
DNA: TGTGCCAGCTCACCGTCGACTAGTACGGAGCAGTACTTC

D: NA
J: TRBJ1-2
V: TRBV19
size: NA
CDR3: CASTSTRTGYYGYTF
DNA: TGTGCCAGTACCTCAACCCGAACGGGTTACTATGGCTACACCTTC

D: TRBD2
J: TRBJ2-1
V: TRBV19
size: NA
CDR3: CASSLTSASYNEQFF
DNA: TGTGCCAGTAGTCTTACTAGCGCCTCCTACAATGAGCAGTTCTTC

D: NA
J: TRBJ1-6
V: TRBV6-1
size: NA
CDR3: CASSEVYGRNSPLHF
DNA: TGTGCCAGCAGTGAAGTGTACGGGAGGAATTCACCCCTCCACTTT

D: NA
J: TRBJ2-7
V: TRBV27
size: NA
CDR3: CASSYAGWGYEQYF
DNA: TGTGCCAGCAGTTACGCCGGTTGGGGCTACGAGCAGTACTTC

D: TRBD1
J: TRBJ2-1
V: TRBV28
size: NA
CDR3: CASRYRGNPYNEQFF
DNA: TGTGCCAGCCGATACAGGGGCAACCCCTACAATGAGCAGTTCTTC

D: NA
J: TRBJ2-2
V: TRBV7-9
size: NA
CDR3: CASSFRTENTGELFF
DNA: TGTGCCAGCAGCTTCAGGACAGAGAACACCGGGGAGCTGTTTTTT

D: NA
J: TRBJ2-1
V: TRBV5-1
size: few
CDR3: CASSLGLRHTYNEQFF
DNA: TGCGCCAGCAGCTTGGGTCTTCGCCACACCTACAATGAGCAGTTCTTC

D: NA
J: TRBJ2-7
V: TRBV19
size: NA
CDR3: CASSIRATHYEQYF
DNA: TGTGCCAGTAGTATCAGGGCTACCCATTACGAGCAGTACTTC

D: NA
J: TRBJ1-1
V: TRBV4-3
size: once
CDR3: CASSQDRDTEAFF
DNA: TGCGCCAGCAGCCAGGACCGGGACACTGAAGCTTTCTTT

D: NA
J: TRBJ2-2
V: TRBV7-2
size: NA
CDR3: CASSPWKRHTGELFF
DNA: TGTGCCAGCAGCCCTTGGAAAAGGCACACCGGGGAGCTGTTTTTT

D: NA
J: TRBJ2-3
V: TRBV28
size: once
CDR3: CASSSQGGGTDTQYF
DNA: TGTGCCAGCAGTTCCCAGGGAGGGGGGACAGATACGCAGTATTTT

D: NA
J: TRBJ1-1
V: TRBV5-4
size: NA
CDR3: CASSPWRENTEAFF
DNA: TGTGCCAGCAGCCCCTGGCGAGAGAACACTGAAGCTTTCTTT

D: NA
J: TRBJ2-2
V: TRBV5-1
size: NA
CDR3: CASSLAAANTGELFF
DNA: TGCGCCAGCAGCTTGGCAGCGGCGAACACCGGGGAGCTGTTTTTT

D: NA
J: TRBJ1-1
V: TRBV12-5
size: once
CDR3: CASGSDTGRNTEAFF
DNA: TGTGCTAGTGGTTCGGACACAGGGAGGAACACTGAAGCTTTCTTT

D: NA
J: TRBJ1-2
V: TRBV4-1
size: NA
CDR3: CASSQDMGGDYGYTF
DNA: TGCGCCAGCAGCCAAGATATGGGGGGGGACTATGGCTACACCTTC

D: NA
J: TRBJ2-7
V: TRBV6-5
size: NA
CDR3: CASSPSLNYRYEQYF
DNA: TGTGCCAGCAGTCCGTCACTGAACTACCGCTACGAGCAGTACTTC

D: NA
J: TRBJ1-3
V: TRBV12-2
size: NA
CDR3: CASRLGGDSGNTIYF
DNA: TGTGCAAGTCGCTTAGGGGGGGACTCTGGAAACACCATATATTTT

D: NA
J: TRBJ1-2
V: TRBV9
size: NA
CDR3: CASSFRGAGGYTF
DNA: TGTGCCAGCAGCTTCAGGGGAGCGGGTGGCTACACCTTC

D: NA
J: TRBJ2-5
V: TRBV28
size: NA
CDR3: CASSSLRDPKETQYF
DNA: TGTGCCAGCAGTTCCCTCCGGGACCCAAAAGAGACCCAGTACTTC

D: NA
J: TRBJ1-3
V: TRBV6-5
size: once
CDR3: CASSYSMVNSGNTIYF
DNA: TGTGCCAGCAGTTACTCGATGGTGAACTCTGGAAACACCATATATTTT

D: NA
J: TRBJ2-3
V: TRBV18
size: NA
CDR3: CASSYTGTPTDTQYF
DNA: TGTGCCAGCTCGTACACCGGGACACCCACAGATACGCAGTATTTT

D: NA
J: TRBJ2-1
V: TRBV18
size: NA
CDR3: CASSRPSDRAYPFF
DNA: TGTGCCAGCTCACGACCGTCGGACCGGGCCTATCCGTTCTTC

D: NA
J: TRBJ1-1
V: TRBV29-1
size: NA
CDR3: CSVETGGDTEAFF
DNA: TGCAGCGTTGAAACTGGAGGCGACACTGAAGCTTTCTTT

D: NA
J: TRBJ2-7
V: TRBV28
size: NA
CDR3: CASSPNFYEQYF
DNA: TGTGCCAGCAGTCCGAACTTTTACGAGCAGTACTTC

D: NA
J: TRBJ2-2
V: TRBV9
size: NA
CDR3: CASSVGAGLTGELFF
DNA: TGTGCCAGCAGCGTAGGGGCAGGGCTTACCGGGGAGCTGTTTTTT

D: TRBD1
J: TRBJ2-2
V: TRBV2
size: NA
CDR3: CASSGSRGRDRYTGELFF
DNA: TGTGCCAGCAGTGGCTCCCGCGGTCGGGACAGATACACCGGGGAGCTGTTTTTT

D: NA
J: TRBJ2-7
V: TRBV5-4
size: once
CDR3: CASSLGRGEQYF
DNA: TGTGCCAGCAGCTTGGGTCGGGGCGAGCAGTACTTC

D: TRBD2
J: TRBJ2-1
V: TRBV7-2
size: NA
CDR3: CASSSPHLWREGFRNEQFF
DNA: TGTGCCAGCAGCTCACCTCACCTATGGCGGGAGGGATTCCGGAATGAGCAGTTCTTC

D: TRBD2
J: TRBJ2-5
V: TRBV7-9
size: NA
CDR3: CASSLGLAGGHRETQYF
DNA: TGTGCCAGCAGCTTGGGACTAGCGGGAGGGCATAGAGAGACCCAGTACTTC

D: NA
J: TRBJ2-7
V: TRBV18
size: NA
CDR3: CASSPPGIYEQYF
DNA: TGTGCCAGCTCACCACCAGGGATCTACGAGCAGTACTTC

D: NA
J: TRBJ2-1
V: TRBV29-1
size: NA
CDR3: CSVDLAWVGEQFF
DNA: TGCAGCGTAGATCTAGCGTGGGTGGGGGAGCAGTTCTTC

D: TRBD1
J: TRBJ1-5
V: TRBV2
size: NA
CDR3: CASRGQGLESNQPQHF
DNA: TGTGCCAGCAGGGGACAGGGGCTCGAGAGCAATCAGCCCCAGCATTTT

D: TRBD1
J: TRBJ2-3
V: TRBV18
size: NA
CDR3: CASSPRRRQGAGTDTQYF
DNA: TGTGCCAGCTCACCGCGCCGTCGACAGGGGGCAGGTACAGATACGCAGTATTTT

D: TRBD1
J: TRBJ1-6
V: TRBV5-5
size: NA
CDR3: CASSSRDRSNSPLHF
DNA: TGTGCCAGCAGCTCAAGGGACAGGTCCAATTCACCCCTCCACTTT

D: TRBD2
J: TRBJ2-7
V: TRBV18
size: NA
CDR3: CASSPQTSGMGEQYF
DNA: TGTGCCAGCTCACCACAGACTAGCGGGATGGGCGAGCAGTACTTC